The rows below give T cell receptor beta chains drawn from one sample of a study of OX40 agonist ivuxolimab in advanced cancers. The repertoire was sequenced with immunoSEQ multiplex PCR; TCRdb's copy has only in-frame clones and lacks some. The data show about 26,000 clones, about four fifths seen once. The sequences come from CD4+ or CD8+ T cells sorted from blood, collected in a trial of the OX40 agonist ivuxolimab. All receptors derive from an adult with an advanced solid tumor such as melanoma, head and neck, liver or kidney cancer. Each CDR3 is given with its conserved first and last residue. Each record gives: clone size, D gene, J gene, V gene, CDR3 protein, CDR3 DNA. The D gene is left open where the match is weak. Clone sizes are given selectively: once, few, many, or a class where the clone is expanded.

clone_size: NA
d_call: TRBD1
j_call: TRBJ1-1
v_call: TRBV19
cdr3_aa: CASSIHRGSTEAFF
cdr3_nt: TGTGCCAGTAGTATACACAGGGGGAGCACTGAAGCTTTCTTT

clone_size: NA
d_call: NA
j_call: TRBJ1-5
v_call: TRBV28
cdr3_aa: CASSLTVDYNQPQHF
cdr3_nt: TGTGCCAGCAGTCTGACAGTTGACTACAATCAGCCCCAGCATTTT

clone_size: NA
d_call: NA
j_call: TRBJ2-5
v_call: TRBV7-9
cdr3_aa: CASSLEGIEETQYF
cdr3_nt: TGTGCCAGCAGCTTAGAAGGTATCGAAGAGACCCAGTACTTC

clone_size: NA
d_call: TRBD1
j_call: TRBJ2-7
v_call: TRBV6-5
cdr3_aa: CASSYGTGGAEGQYF
cdr3_nt: TGTGCCAGCAGTTACGGGACAGGGGGCGCGGAGGGGCAGTACTTC

clone_size: NA
d_call: TRBD2
j_call: TRBJ2-5
v_call: TRBV28
cdr3_aa: CASSLSGGGGETQYF
cdr3_nt: TGTGCCAGCAGTTTATCTGGCGGGGGGGGTGAGACCCAGTACTTC

clone_size: NA
d_call: NA
j_call: TRBJ2-7
v_call: TRBV7-9
cdr3_aa: CASSSGFSYEQYF
cdr3_nt: TGTGCCAGCAGCTCCGGTTTCTCCTACGAGCAGTACTTC

clone_size: NA
d_call: TRBD2
j_call: TRBJ2-7
v_call: TRBV5-5
cdr3_aa: CASSLASGGTYEQYF
cdr3_nt: TGTGCCAGCAGCTTGGCTAGCGGGGGGACCTACGAGCAGTACTTC

clone_size: once
d_call: NA
j_call: TRBJ1-6
v_call: TRBV7-3
cdr3_aa: CASSLDQFGNSPLHF
cdr3_nt: TGTGCCAGCAGCCTCGACCAGTTCGGTAATTCACCCCTCCACTTT

clone_size: NA
d_call: TRBD2
j_call: TRBJ2-3
v_call: TRBV19
cdr3_aa: CASSIEGSSGGGDTQYF
cdr3_nt: TGTGCCAGTAGTATAGAGGGGTCTAGCGGGGGCGGGGATACGCAGTATTTT

clone_size: NA
d_call: NA
j_call: TRBJ1-4
v_call: TRBV4-1
cdr3_aa: CASSGENEKLFF
cdr3_nt: TGCGCCAGCAGTGGGGAGAATGAAAAACTGTTTTTT

clone_size: NA
d_call: TRBD1
j_call: TRBJ1-6
v_call: TRBV5-6
cdr3_aa: CASSWGDRVTGNSPLHF
cdr3_nt: TGTGCCAGCAGCTGGGGGGACAGGGTTACTGGTAATTCACCCCTCCACTTT

clone_size: NA
d_call: TRBD1
j_call: TRBJ2-1
v_call: TRBV14
cdr3_aa: CASSQEGTLTGSEQFF
cdr3_nt: TGTGCCAGCAGCCAAGAGGGGACGTTGACAGGGTCTGAGCAGTTCTTC

clone_size: NA
d_call: NA
j_call: TRBJ2-1
v_call: TRBV6-1
cdr3_aa: CASSDLKGVNEQFF
cdr3_nt: TGTGCCAGCAGTGATCTAAAGGGGGTCAATGAGCAGTTCTTC

clone_size: NA
d_call: NA
j_call: TRBJ2-3
v_call: TRBV15
cdr3_aa: CATSRVRGSADTQYF
cdr3_nt: TGTGCCACCAGCAGAGTTCGGGGGTCCGCAGATACGCAGTATTTT

clone_size: NA
d_call: NA
j_call: TRBJ2-5
v_call: TRBV4-1
cdr3_aa: CASSPAESQETQYF
cdr3_nt: TGCGCCAGCAGCCCAGCGGAGAGTCAAGAGACCCAGTACTTC

clone_size: NA
d_call: TRBD1
j_call: TRBJ2-2
v_call: TRBV19
cdr3_aa: CASIPRDRSNTGELFF
cdr3_nt: TGTGCCAGTATCCCCCGGGACAGATCGAACACCGGGGAGCTGTTTTTT

clone_size: NA
d_call: NA
j_call: TRBJ2-7
v_call: TRBV2
cdr3_aa: CASRLQGLDEQYF
cdr3_nt: TGTGCCAGCAGGCTTCAGGGTCTAGACGAGCAGTACTTC

clone_size: NA
d_call: NA
j_call: TRBJ1-5
v_call: TRBV19
cdr3_aa: CASSTLGGGNQPQHF
cdr3_nt: TGTGCCAGTAGTACCCTGGGGGGTGGCAATCAGCCCCAGCATTTT

clone_size: once
d_call: TRBD1
j_call: TRBJ2-6
v_call: TRBV19
cdr3_aa: CASSGQVDSGANVLTF
cdr3_nt: TGTGCCAGTAGTGGACAGGTGGACTCTGGGGCCAACGTCCTGACTTTC

clone_size: few
d_call: NA
j_call: TRBJ1-1
v_call: TRBV4-1
cdr3_aa: CASSQDLGNTEAFF
cdr3_nt: TGCGCCAGCAGCCAAGATTTAGGGAACACTGAAGCTTTCTTT

clone_size: NA
d_call: NA
j_call: TRBJ1-6
v_call: TRBV5-6
cdr3_aa: CASVFGPGNSPLHF
cdr3_nt: TGTGCCAGCGTTTTCGGACCGGGCAATTCACCCCTCCACTTT

clone_size: NA
d_call: NA
j_call: TRBJ1-2
v_call: TRBV11-3
cdr3_aa: CASSLEQRNYGYTF
cdr3_nt: TGTGCCAGCAGCTTAGAACAGAGGAACTATGGCTACACCTTC

clone_size: NA
d_call: TRBD1
j_call: TRBJ2-1
v_call: TRBV27
cdr3_aa: CASSLGDSYNEQFF
cdr3_nt: TGTGCCAGCAGTTTAGGGGACAGCTACAATGAGCAGTTCTTC

clone_size: NA
d_call: TRBD1
j_call: TRBJ1-1
v_call: TRBV7-9
cdr3_aa: CASSLDRGPEKNTEAFF
cdr3_nt: TGTGCCAGCAGCCTGGACAGGGGGCCGGAGAAGAACACTGAAGCTTTCTTT

clone_size: NA
d_call: NA
j_call: TRBJ1-2
v_call: TRBV27
cdr3_aa: CASSPKMGGGYTF
cdr3_nt: TGTGCCAGCAGCCCAAAAATGGGGGGTGGCTACACCTTC

clone_size: NA
d_call: NA
j_call: TRBJ1-1
v_call: TRBV4-2
cdr3_aa: CASSQDADTEAFF
cdr3_nt: TGTGCCAGCAGCCAAGATGCGGACACTGAAGCTTTCTTT